Listed below are T cell receptor beta chains from one sample, sequenced in a study of T cell responses to AZD1222 COVID-19 vaccine. Sequencing was performed with immunoSEQ multiplex PCR; in TCRdb, only in-frame clones are kept and a portion is missing. The repertoire includes 45,000 to 55,000 clones, 65% to 80% of them detected once, and approximately 22% sits in the top ten. Sequencing was performed on peripheral blood, taken on day 0 of MenACWY control vaccination. Receptor source: an adult in good health. The CDR3 runs from the conserved cysteine through the conserved F or W. The D gene is left open where the match is weak. The size field is filled for only some rows; it gives once, few, many or a size class.

NA,NA,TRBJ2-2,TRBV6-2/TRBV6-3,TGTGCCAGCAGTTACTCCCAACAGCGGGCCACCGGGGAGCTGTTTTTT,CASSYSQQRATGELFF
NA,once,TRBJ2-1,TRBV11-2,TGTGCCAGCAGCTTAGCCTACAATGAGCAGTTCTTC,CASSLAYNEQFF
NA,NA,TRBJ1-1,TRBV10-3,TGTGCCATCAGGGGGGGCAGCTGGAACACTGAAGCTTTCTTT,CAIRGGSWNTEAFF
NA,NA,TRBJ1-1,TRBV3-1/TRBV3-2,TGTGCCAGCAGCTACCTAAGGAGGAACACTGAAGCTTTCTTT,CASSYLRRNTEAFF
NA,few,TRBJ1-6,TRBV27,TGTGCCAGCGGAGAACTAGCGAGCTCCTATAATTCACCCCTCCACTTT,CASGELASSYNSPLHF
NA,NA,TRBJ2-1,TRBV10-3,TGTGCCATCAGCCTACCGAGCTCCTACAATGAGCAGTTCTTC,CAISLPSSYNEQFF
NA,NA,TRBJ2-1,TRBV7-9,TGTGCCAGCAGCCATAGGAGCTCCTACAATGAGCAGTTCTTC,CASSHRSSYNEQFF
NA,NA,TRBJ1-2,TRBV7-9,TGTGCCAGCAGCTCATCAGGGAGACGAAAATATGGCTACACCTTC,CASSSSGRRKYGYTF
NA,NA,TRBJ1-1,TRBV2,TGTGCCAGCAGTGTTGGGCAACGGAACACTGAAGCTTTCTTT,CASSVGQRNTEAFF
TRBD2,NA,TRBJ2-1,TRBV5-1,TGCGCCAGCAGCTTGGCCGGTAGTAGCGGGCAATACAATGAGCAGTTCTTC,CASSLAGSSGQYNEQFF
NA,once,TRBJ1-1,TRBV5-1,TGCGCCAGCAGCGGCCTCCGGGCGCCGAACACTGAAGCTTTCTTT,CASSGLRAPNTEAFF
TRBD2,NA,TRBJ2-7,TRBV5-1,TGCGCCAGCAGCTTGTCCAGCGGGAGCTCCTACGAGCAGTACTTC,CASSLSSGSSYEQYF
NA,once,TRBJ1-2,TRBV23-1,TGCGCCAGCAGTCAATCCCCAGGGATTATCTATGGCTACACCTTC,CASSQSPGIIYGYTF
NA,NA,TRBJ2-7,TRBV6-2/TRBV6-3,TGTGCCAGCAGCCCTGAGGGGAAAAATAGGCCCGGTAGGGGATACGAGCAGTACTTC,CASSPEGKNRPGRGYEQYF
NA,few,TRBJ2-3,TRBV29-1,TGCAGCGTTGACGTCTGGGAAAGGACCGCCGATACGCAGTATTTT,CSVDVWERTADTQYF
TRBD2,NA,TRBJ2-1,TRBV19,TGTGCCAGTAGTACTAGCGGGATGGGTGAGCAGTTCTTC,CASSTSGMGEQFF
NA,NA,TRBJ1-4,TRBV6-4,TGTGCCCCTATGACGGGGTTCCAGAATGAAAAACTGTTTTTT,CAPMTGFQNEKLFF
NA,NA,TRBJ1-1,TRBV27,TGTGCCAGCAGTTCCACAGGTCGTCGACAGTCCCGAACTGAAGCTTTCTTT,CASSSTGRRQSRTEAFF
TRBD2,NA,TRBJ2-3,TRBV6-5,TGTGCCAGCACCCGAACGGGGGGGCTGGCAGATACGCAGTATTTT,CASTRTGGLADTQYF
NA,NA,TRBJ2-7,TRBV13,TGTGCCAGCAGCTTAGGCCAGGGTGTCTACGAGCAGTACTTC,CASSLGQGVYEQYF
TRBD1,once,TRBJ2-3,TRBV30,TGTGCCTGGACCCCGACAGGGAGTGGGTCAGATACGCAGTATTTT,CAWTPTGSGSDTQYF
NA,NA,TRBJ1-3,TRBV5-1,TGCGCCAGCAGCCATACAGGGTCGGGAAACACCATATATTTT,CASSHTGSGNTIYF
NA,NA,TRBJ2-2,TRBV6-4,TGTGCCAGCAGTGGAGGGGCAGAGCCGAACACCGGGGAGCTGTTTTTT,CASSGGAEPNTGELFF
NA,few,TRBJ1-1,TRBV18,TGTGCCAGCTCACCAAGTATGAACACTGAAGCTTTCTTT,CASSPSMNTEAFF
NA,NA,TRBJ1-2,TRBV5-1,TGCGCCAGCAGCTTAAGTGTTATGTCGGGTGGCTACACCTTC,CASSLSVMSGGYTF
NA,NA,TRBJ1-1,TRBV30,TGTGCCTGGAGCGATGACTTGGGCGCTTTCTTT,CAWSDDLGAFF
NA,NA,TRBJ2-2,TRBV24-1,TGTGCCACCAGCAGGGGACCCGGGGAGCTGTTTTTT,CATSRGPGELFF
NA,NA,TRBJ1-1,TRBV19,TGTGCCAGTAGTATCCACGGGGGGGAAACTGAAGCTTTCTTT,CASSIHGGETEAFF
TRBD2,NA,TRBJ2-7,TRBV10-3,TGTGCCATCAGTGAGTCGTTAGCGGGAGACAACTCCTACGAGCAGTACTTC,CAISESLAGDNSYEQYF
NA,once,TRBJ1-1,TRBV5-1,TGCGCCAGCAGCTTGGGGGTGGTCGGCACTGAAGCTTTCTTT,CASSLGVVGTEAFF
NA,few,TRBJ1-3,TRBV3-1/TRBV3-2,TGTGCCAGCAGCCAAGATCTGTCCAGGGCTGGAAACACCATATATTTT,CASSQDLSRAGNTIYF
NA,few,TRBJ2-1,TRBV24-1,TGTGCCACCAGTGACGGCTACTACAATGAGCAGTTCTTC,CATSDGYYNEQFF
NA,NA,TRBJ2-1,TRBV29-1,TGCAGCGCTTTTCGGGGGACATCATACAATGAGCAGTTCTTC,CSAFRGTSYNEQFF
TRBD2,NA,TRBJ2-5,TRBV6-5,TGTGCCAGCAGTCTTACTAGCGGGAGGAAGACCCAGTACTTC,CASSLTSGRKTQYF
NA,NA,TRBJ1-2,TRBV11-2,TGTGCCAGCAGCCCCGCGCCCCGGGACCCAGCCGAATATGGCTACACCTTC,CASSPAPRDPAEYGYTF
TRBD1,NA,TRBJ2-1,TRBV11-3,TGTGCCAGCAGCCAAGACAGGGGTATTGGTGAGCAGTTCTTC,CASSQDRGIGEQFF